This section outlines one T cell receptor beta chain sequence together with its context. Its antigen is currently unknown. Sequencing was performed with immunoSEQ multiplex PCR; in TCRdb, only in-frame clones are kept and a portion is missing. The sample has approximately 59,000 clones, around four fifths seen once; the top ten hold 3% to 4%. Germline V CDR1 and CDR2: PRHDT, FYEKMQ (reference sequence). V was cut by 0 bases and J by 6 bases, with 16 bases left in between. The CDR3 loop spans 16 amino acids. This sample stems from a study of OX40 agonist ivuxolimab in advanced cancers. Overall study: Patients with prior anti-PD-1, anti-PD-L1 or anti-CTLA-4 therapy were eligible; approximately 40% had some. Study-wide results and caveats: CD8+ T cells (on average) carried more expanded clones than CD4+ T cells. Expanded peripheral T cell antigen specificity was not determined.

Autoimmune disease history or systemic immunosuppression disqualified patients. Sequences were derived from CD4+ or CD8+ T cells sorted from blood, sampled in a trial of the OX40 agonist ivuxolimab. This receptor was obtained from an adult with an advanced solid tumor such as melanoma, head and neck, liver or kidney cancer. The chain recombines TRBV13 with TRBJ2-3; D not certain. The CDR3 DNA is TGTGCCAGCAGCTTAGGAGGTGGCCATGACCGGGATACGCAGTATTTT. Amino acid sequence: CASSLGGGHDRDTQYF.